These 9 T cell receptor beta chains originate from one sample sequenced in a study of blood T cell repertoires in COVID-19. Profiled with immunoSEQ multiplex PCR; TCRdb holds only in-frame clones, not every one. The sample yields more than 110,000 clones, roughly 80% seen once. Specimen: PBMCs or T cells enriched from blood (not recorded which). Receptors originate from a woman aged 45-65 years who had recovered from COVID-19.

This clone was counted once. The rearrangement links TRBV6-6 to TRBJ1-6; the D is unclear. The germline V gene has CDR1 MNHNY and CDR2 SVGAGI (reference sequence). V lost 7 bases and J lost 10, with 14 bases in between. This CDR3 comprises 13 residues. The CDR3 sequence is CASNNVGKSPLHF. The CDR3 DNA is TGTGCCAGCAACAACGTTGGCAAGTCACCCCTCCACTTT.

The chain has TRBV2 and TRBJ1-4; TRBD1 is a possible D gene (5 bases). The germline gives CDR1 SNHLY, CDR2 FYNNEI. This CDR3 is 15 amino acids long. Trimming shortened V by 3 bases and J by 7 bases, and 15 bases separated the two germline ends. The CDR3 bases are TGTGCCAGCAGTGAGGGCCAAGGGGCTGGTGAAAAACTGTTTTTT. This translates into CASSEGQGAGEKLFF. The entire variable domain, with the rest obtained from reference TRBV2 and TRBJ1-4, is as follows: EPEVTQTPSHQVTQMGQEVILRCVPISNHLYFYWYRQILGQKVEFLVSFYNNEISEKSEIFDDQFSVERPDGSNFTLKIRSTKLEDSAMYFCASSEGQGAGEKLFFGSGTQLSVL.

V usage is TRBV5-8 and J usage is TRBJ1-6; D call uncertain. The CDR3 runs 15 residues. CDR1 and CDR2 from the germline V gene are SGHTS and YDEGEE. V was shortened by 0 bases and J by 7 bases, with 11 bases between the two germline ends. The CDR3 DNA is TGTGCCAGCAGCTTGGCGAGGACGGGGAATTCACCCCTCCACTTT. Translation gives CASSLARTGNSPLHF.

The chain recombines TRBV5-1 with TRBJ1-1; no firm D call. CDR1 and CDR2 from the germline V gene are SGHRS and YFSETQ. The CDR3 is 12 amino acids. V dropped 1 base and J dropped 3 bases, with 4 bases sitting between them. This CDR3 reads CASSLSDTEAFF. The CDR3, as DNA: TGCGCCAGCAGCTTGTCGGACACTGAAGCTTTCTTT.

The chain has TRBV28 and TRBJ2-7, with a possible D match to TRBD2 (6 bases). This CDR3 comprises 15 residues. CDR1 is MDHEN and CDR2 is SYDVKM in the germline V gene. CDR3 sequence reads: CAVGGSMDTSYEQYF. The CDR3 nucleotides read TGTGCGGTCGGGGGTTCTATGGACACTTCCTACGAGCAGTACTTC. The variable domain in full, completed from reference TRBV28 and TRBJ2-7, reads DVKVTQSSRYLVKRTGEKVFLECVQDMDHENMFWYRQDPGLGLRLIYFSYDVKMKEKGDIPEGYSVSREKKERFSLILESASTNQTSMYLCAVGGSMDTSYEQYFGPGTRLTVT.

Here the CDR3 reads CASSYGSSNQPQHF. Here the CDR3 DNA reads TGCGCCAGCAGCTACGGTTCTAGCAATCAGCCCCAGCATTTT. The chain couples TRBV5-1 to TRBJ1-5; no reliable D call. Germline V lookup: CDR1 SGHRS, CDR2 YFSETQ. The CDR3 extends over 14 amino acids. V was trimmed by 3 bases and J by 0 bases, leaving 7 bases between them.

The chain has TRBV7-3 and TRBJ1-2; perhaps TRBD1 as D (5 bases). With 1 base removed from V and 6 bases from J, the gap between germline ends came to 15 bases. Germline CDR1 is SGHTA and CDR2 is FQGTGA. This CDR3 has 15 residues. This CDR3 reads CASSLIAGKGHGYTF. CDR3 nucleotides: TGTGCCAGCAGCTTAATTGCAGGGAAAGGCCATGGCTACACCTTC.

The rearrangement joins TRBV7-2 to TRBJ2-5; no reliable D call. CDR1 and CDR2 from the germline V gene are SGHTA and FQGNSA. With 3 bases removed from V and 4 bases from J, the gap between germline ends came to 15 bases. The CDR3 extends over 15 amino acids. Here the CDR3 DNA reads TGTGCCAGCAGCTTGGAGCGTGGTTCCTTAGAGACCCAGTACTTC. Its translation: CASSLERGSLETQYF. Looking up the rest from reference TRBV7-2 and TRBJ2-5 gives the full variable domain: GAGVSQSPSNKVTEKGKDVELRCDPISGHTALYWYRQSLGQGLEFLIYFQGNSAPDKSGLPSDRFSAERTGGSVSTLTIQRTQQEDSAVYLCASSLERGSLETQYFGPGTRLLVL.

The chain uses TRBV4-1 and TRBJ1-4; TRBD1 is a possible D gene (5 bases). This CDR3 has 14 amino acids. CDR1 MGHRA and CDR2 YSYEKL come from the germline V gene. Trimming stripped 0 bases from V and 7 bases from J, with 9 bases between. In DNA form, the CDR3 reads TGCGCCAGCAGCCAAGAGAGGCAGGGTGAAAAACTGTTTTTT. This encodes CASSQERQGEKLFF.